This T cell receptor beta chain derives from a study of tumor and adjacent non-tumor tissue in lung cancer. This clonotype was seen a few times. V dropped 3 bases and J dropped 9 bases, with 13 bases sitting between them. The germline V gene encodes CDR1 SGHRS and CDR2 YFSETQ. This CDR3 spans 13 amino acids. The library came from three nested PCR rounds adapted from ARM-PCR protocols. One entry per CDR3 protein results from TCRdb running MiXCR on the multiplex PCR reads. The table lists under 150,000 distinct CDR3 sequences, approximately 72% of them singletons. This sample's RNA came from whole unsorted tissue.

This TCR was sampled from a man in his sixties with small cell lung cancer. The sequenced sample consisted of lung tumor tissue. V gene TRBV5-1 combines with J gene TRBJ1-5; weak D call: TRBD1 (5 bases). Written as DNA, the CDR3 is TGCGCCAGCAGCTCCATCCTCGGGGGGCCCCAGCATTTT. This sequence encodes CASSSILGGPQHF. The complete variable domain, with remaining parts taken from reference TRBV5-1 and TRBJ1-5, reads KAGVTQTPRYLIKTRGQQVTLSCSPISGHRSVSWYQQTPGQGLQFLFEYFSETQRNKGNFPGRFSGRQFSNSRSEMNVSTLELGDSALYLCASSSILGGPQHFGDGTRLSIL.